This T cell receptor (beta chain) was identified during a study of regulatory T cells in long-lasting Graves disease. Study observations and caveats: Persistent Graves' patients showed reduced TCR diversity versus newly diagnosed patients.

Combining iRepertoire HTBI primers with Arm-PCR of CDR3 regions, the authors built TCR beta libraries. Original processing methods: Identification yielded around 58 TRBV and 14 TRBJ segments across samples. TCRdb analysed the multiplex PCR reads with MiXCR anew, one entry per CDR3 protein. In this record, the V and J calls reflect TCRdb's handling and not the investigators' own analysis. The sample has some 370,000 distinct CDR3 sequences; roughly 20% are singletons. This clonotype came up many times. The antigen remains unidentified. Time point denoted: persistent/refractory GD, antithyroid drugs over 5 years with positive TRAb. Isolated PBMC RNA provided the starting material for the TCR library. Doctors identified Graves' disease using the American Thyroid Association guidelines. As collected, the peripheral blood samples measured 7.5 to 9 milliliters each and went into EDTA tubes. Per the germline V gene, CDR1 is MNHNS and CDR2 is SASEGT. V lost 2 bases, J lost 3 bases, and 4 bases stayed unmatched. CDR3 size: 15 residues.

Sequencing was performed on peripheral blood mononuclear cells (PBMCs), taken when the disease was refractory, from a patient treated with antithyroid drugs. The V call is TRBV6-1, the J call TRBJ2-5; 9 bases align to TRBD1. This clonotype originated in a woman aged 40 to 49 with Graves disease. CDR3 DNA sequence: TGTGCCAGCAGTGAATGGGGACAGGGTGAAGAGACCCAGTACTTC. It yields the protein CASSEWGQGEETQYF.